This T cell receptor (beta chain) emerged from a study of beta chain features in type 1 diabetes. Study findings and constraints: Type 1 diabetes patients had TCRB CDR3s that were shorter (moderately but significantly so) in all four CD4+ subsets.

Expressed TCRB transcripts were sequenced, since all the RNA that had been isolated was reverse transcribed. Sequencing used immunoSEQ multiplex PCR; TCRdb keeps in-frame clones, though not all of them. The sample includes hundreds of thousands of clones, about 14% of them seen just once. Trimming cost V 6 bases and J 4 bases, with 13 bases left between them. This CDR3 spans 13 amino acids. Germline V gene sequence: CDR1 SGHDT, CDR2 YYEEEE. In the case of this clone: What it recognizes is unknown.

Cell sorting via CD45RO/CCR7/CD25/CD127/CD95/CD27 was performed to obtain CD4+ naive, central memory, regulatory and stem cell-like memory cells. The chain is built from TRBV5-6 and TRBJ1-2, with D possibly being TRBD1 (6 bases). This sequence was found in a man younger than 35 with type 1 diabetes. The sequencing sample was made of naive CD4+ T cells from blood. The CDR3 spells CASTEGVSYGYTF. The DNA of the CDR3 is TGTGCCAGCACCGAGGGGGTGTCCTATGGCTACACCTTC.